This paragraph reports one TCR beta chain. Separate cDNA molecules each had unique molecular identifiers attached to them. Using its own MiXCR run on the 5' RACE reads, TCRdb lists one record per CDR3 protein. The profile shows under 65,000 distinct CDR3 sequences, around 12% of them singletons. The sample originates from a study of early T cells in non-severe SARS-CoV-2 infection. Turning to the study itself: Sequenced bulk RNA came from whole blood that was unsorted, and chains were unpaired.

The germline V gene has CDR1 SQVTM and CDR2 ANQGSEA. The CDR3 covers 10 residues. The V end was cut by 4 bases, the J end by 9 bases, with 9 bases between. The sample comprised whole blood. V usage is TRBV29-1 and J usage is TRBJ1-2, with D possibly being TRBD1 (5 bases). This sequence was found in an adult who was a healthcare worker with PCR-confirmed SARS-CoV-2 infection or an uninfected control (not recorded which). The CDR3 loop reads CSVADNRYTF. The CDR3, as DNA: TGCAGCGTTGCGGACAACCGCTACACCTTC.